The 14 T cell receptor beta chains in this list originate from one sample, sequenced in a study of T-cell memory formation after mild COVID-19. TCRdb re-derived calls from the 5' RACE reads in MiXCR, one entry per CDR3 protein. The sample includes tens of thousands of distinct CDR3 sequences, roughly 13% of them seen just once. Sequenced sample: PBMCs or a T cell subset sorted from them (not recorded which). These receptors came from a man between 18 and 35 years old who had mild COVID-19 (a few samples of this study predate the infection). Cell type and time point are not known.

This clonotype occurred a few times. This chain uses TRBV6-5 with TRBJ2-5, with 8 positions matching TRBD1. V lost 0 bases to trimming and J lost 4 bases; unmatched junction nucleotides: 7. This CDR3 spans 16 amino acids. The germline V gene encodes CDR1 MNHEY and CDR2 SVGAGI. CDR3 in amino acids: CASSYSDRGARETQYF. The CDR3 DNA is TGTGCCAGCAGTTACTCTGACAGGGGAGCTCGAGAGACCCAGTACTTC.

This clonotype appeared many times. The J gene is TRBJ2-5, the V gene TRBV29-1; D is possibly TRBD2 (6 bases). This CDR3 has 12 amino acids. V lost 2 bases to trimming and J lost 4 bases, with 8 bases between them. Germline V gives CDR1 SQVTM, CDR2 ANQGSEA. Here the CDR3 reads CSVERGGETQYF. The CDR3 region has the DNA TGCAGCGTTGAAAGGGGAGGAGAGACCCAGTACTTC.

The CDR3 DNA reads as TGCAGTGCTCGGACGGACTATGGCTACACCTTC. This translates into CSARTDYGYTF. This chain uses TRBV20-1 with TRBJ1-2; D gene uncertain. Trimming stripped 5 bases from V and 3 bases from J, with 7 bases between. The CDR3 runs 11 residues. Germline V gene lookup returns CDR1 DFQATT and CDR2 SNEGSKA (reference sequence).

This clonotype was found a few times. The chain combines TRBV7-9 with TRBJ2-6, with D hard to call. Germline V lookup: CDR1 SEHNR, CDR2 FQNEAQ (reference sequence). V was shortened by 7 bases and J by 0 bases, with 13 bases between the two germline ends. This CDR3 is built from 16 residues. The CDR3 spells CASTGLKNSGANVLTF. As DNA, the CDR3 is TGTGCCAGCACCGGCTTAAAGAACTCTGGGGCCAACGTCCTGACTTTC.

The gene calls are TRBV20-1 and TRBJ2-5; D is undetermined. Trimming removed 6 bases from V and 5 bases from J, with 16 bases in between. The V gene's germline CDR1 is DFQATT and CDR2 SNEGSKA (reference sequence). This CDR3 contains 13 residues. The CDR3 protein is CSAPYEAAETQYF. The CDR3 DNA reads TGCAGTGCCCCTTATGAAGCTGCGGAGACCCAGTACTTC.

This clonotype turned up a few times. This chain links TRBV6-5 with TRBJ2-7; 7 bases are shared with TRBD1. V was pared by 6 bases and J by 5 bases, with 10 bases of the junction left unmatched. The CDR3 is 14 amino acids. The V gene's germline CDR1 is MNHEY and CDR2 SVGAGI. The CDR3 sequence is CASSPGQPWDEQYF. The CDR3 region has the DNA TGTGCCAGCAGCCCGGGACAGCCTTGGGACGAGCAGTACTTC.

The CDR3 coding sequence is TGTGCCAGCAGGGAAAAGGGGACACACTATGGCTACACCTTC. Its translation: CASREKGTHYGYTF. The chain is built from TRBV13 and TRBJ1-2; tentatively, D is TRBD1 (6 bases). V dropped 6 bases and J dropped 3 bases, with 14 bases sitting between them. Germline values: CDR1 PRHDT, CDR2 FYEKMQ (reference sequence). This CDR3 has 14 residues.

The CDR3 region has the DNA TGTGCCAGCAGTTACTCGGCCACCCAGAATTCACCCCTCCACTTT. This gives the protein CASSYSATQNSPLHF. This chain joins TRBV6-2 or TRBV6-3 and TRBJ1-6, with unresolved D. The CDR3 contains 15 residues. CDR1 and CDR2 (germline): MNHEY, SVGEGT. V lost 0 bases and J 7 bases, leaving 10 bases between the germline ends.

This clonotype was found a few times. This chain connects TRBV6-5 to TRBJ2-3; no definite D call. From germline, CDR1 is MNHEY and CDR2 SVGAGI. V lost 6 bases and J lost 3, with 10 bases in between. The length of the CDR3 is 13 residues. CDR3 sequence (DNA): TGTGCCAGCAGCCCCGGACCGACAGATACGCAGTATTTT. It specifies CASSPGPTDTQYF.

V and J are TRBV19 and TRBJ2-1; no reliable D call. V lost 10 bases and J lost 7, with 17 bases in between. CDR3 length: 13 residues. From germline, CDR1 is LNHDA and CDR2 SQIVND (reference sequence). The chain's CDR3 is CATRGTARNEQFF. The CDR3 bases are TGTGCCACCCGTGGAACCGCTCGGAATGAGCAGTTCTTC.

This clonotype was counted only a few times. This sequence joins TRBV4-1 and TRBJ2-5, with D unclear. CDR3 length: 15 residues. Germline values: CDR1 MGHRA, CDR2 YSYEKL. Trimming took off 6 bases at V and 5 bases at J, with 19 bases between the two ends. CDR3 DNA: TGCGCCAGCAGTTTAATGGGCAGGACGGAGGAGACCCAGTACTTC. Amino acids: CASSLMGRTEETQYF.

The chain employs TRBV4-3 and TRBJ2-7; no firm D call. Germline lookup yields CDR1 LGHNA and CDR2 YSLEER. Trimming took 0 bases from V and 2 from J, leaving 8 bases between them. The CDR3 contains 14 residues. The CDR3, as DNA: TGCGCCAGCAGCCAAGATTATGGCCCCTACGAGCAGTACTTC. It translates to CASSQDYGPYEQYF.

This clonotype was seen more than once but under ten times. The chain combines TRBV30 with TRBJ2-7; no firm D call. The CDR3 spans 14 residues. V shed 3 bases and J shed 6 bases, with 18 bases lying between them. CDR1 is GTSNPN, CDR2 SVGIG, per germline (reference sequence). For the CDR3, the DNA is TGTGCCTGGAGCCGACGAGCCCTCCTGACCGAGCAGTACTTC. It codes for CAWSRRALLTEQYF.

V is TRBV29-1 and J is TRBJ2-5; the D gene is possibly TRBD1 (5 bases). Germline CDR1 SQVTM, CDR2 ANQGSEA. The V end was cut by 1 base, the J end by 7 bases, with 13 bases between. The CDR3 is made up of 13 amino acids. CDR3 in amino acids: CSVEADSVWTQYF. CDR3 coding DNA: TGCAGCGTTGAAGCCGACAGCGTGTGGACCCAGTACTTC. Full variable domain (remainder filled in from reference TRBV29-1 and TRBJ2-5): SAVISQKPSRDICQRGTSLTIQCQVDSQVTMMFWYRQQPGQSLTLIATANQGSEATYESGFVIDKFPISRPNLTFSTLTVSNMSPEDSSIYLCSVEADSVWTQYFGPGTRLLVL.